Shown below are 22 T cell receptor beta chains from a single sample sequenced in a study of siplizumab effects on memory and regulatory T cells. The assay was immunoSEQ multiplex PCR, and TCRdb's table has in-frame clones only and misses some. There are over 85,000 clones in the sample; 94% occur only once, and roughly 0.3% lies in the top ten. Sequenced input: non-Treg CD4+ T cells sorted from blood. Receptors originate from a human donor in good health.

The rearrangement links TRBV15 to TRBJ2-3; no reliable D call. Trimming cost V 0 bases and J 2 bases, with 9 bases left between them. CDR3 length: 15 amino acids. Germline loops: CDR1 LNHNV, CDR2 YYDKDF (reference sequence). The CDR3 is CATSRDGQNTDTQYF. CDR3 sequence (DNA): TGTGCCACCAGCAGAGATGGCCAGAACACAGATACGCAGTATTTT.

V gene TRBV6-1 combines with J gene TRBJ2-2; D remains unclear. V was pared by 4 bases and J by 3 bases, with 6 bases between. The CDR3 runs 13 residues. Germline V gene sequence: CDR1 MNHNS, CDR2 SASEGT. Written as DNA, the CDR3 is TGTGCCAGCAGTGTTGGGTACACCGGGGAGCTGTTTTTT. Translated: CASSVGYTGELFF.

This chain uses TRBV6-1 with TRBJ1-6; D possibly corresponds to TRBD1 (5 bases). The CDR3 is made up of 13 amino acids. V gave up 6 bases and J gave up 7 bases, with 10 bases separating them. Germline loops: CDR1 MNHNS, CDR2 SASEGT. CDR3 sequence: CASRTVPNSPLHF. CDR3 bases: TGTGCCAGCAGGACAGTCCCGAATTCACCCCTCCACTTT.

The rearrangement links TRBV9 to TRBJ2-2, with 10 bases lining up with TRBD1. With 4 bases clipped from V and 6 bases from J, the junction kept 6 bases outside the gene matches. Germline assignment: CDR1 SGDLS and CDR2 YYNGEE. The CDR3 runs 15 residues. The CDR3 region has the DNA TGTGCCAGCAGCCCGACAGGGGGCGCCCCCGGGGAGCTGTTTTTT. Amino acids: CASSPTGGAPGELFF.

The CDR3 DNA reads as TGTGCCAGCAGCGCCGGGACGCTGGGGGGAAACACCATATATTTT. Encoded protein: CASSAGTLGGNTIYF. The rearrangement uses TRBV9 and TRBJ1-3; the D gene is possibly TRBD1 (5 bases). From germline, CDR1 is SGDLS and CDR2 YYNGEE. The CDR3 loop spans 15 amino acids. Trimming stripped 3 bases from V and 4 bases from J, with 14 bases between.

The CDR3 DNA reads as TGCAGCGTTGCCTTTGGGTCACACACCGGGGAGCTGTTTTTT. Residues: CSVAFGSHTGELFF. The chain employs TRBV29-1 and TRBJ2-2; the D is unclear. V was trimmed by 4 bases and J by 3 bases, leaving 12 bases between them. The V gene's germline CDR1 is SQVTM and CDR2 ANQGSEA. This CDR3 comprises 14 residues.

CDR3 nucleotide sequence: TGTGCCAGCAGCACGATTGACCGGGACAGGGGTGAGACCCAGTACTTC. It encodes CASSTIDRDRGETQYF. The J gene is TRBJ2-5, the V gene TRBV11-3, with 10 bases identical to TRBD1. Trimming removed 5 bases from V and 5 bases from J; junction bases left unmatched: 11. The CDR3 length is 16 residues. Germline V gene data show CDR1 as SGHNT and CDR2 as YENEEA.

The chain employs TRBV6-1 and TRBJ2-3, with TRBD2 matching over 8 bases. The V gene's germline CDR1 is MNHNS and CDR2 SASEGT. The V segment lost 3 bases and the J segment 2 bases; nucleotides outside the gene matches: 4. The CDR3 covers 15 residues. This CDR3 reads CASSDGLAPTDTQYF. The CDR3 DNA reads as TGTGCCAGCAGTGATGGACTAGCCCCCACAGATACGCAGTATTTT.

This chain uses TRBV2 with TRBJ2-1, with 9 bases identical to TRBD2. CDR3 size: 17 residues. Germline values: CDR1 SNHLY, CDR2 FYNNEI. V shed 6 bases and J 0 bases; nucleotides not matched to a gene: 9. CDR3 in amino acids: CASSSSGRWASYNEQFF. The CDR3 bases are TGTGCCAGCAGCTCCAGCGGGAGGTGGGCCTCCTACAATGAGCAGTTCTTC.

The chain is built from TRBV11-3 and TRBJ2-2; 7 nucleotides align to TRBD1. The CDR3 extends over 16 amino acids. Germline CDR1 and CDR2: SGHNT and YENEEA. Trimming cost V 0 bases and J 3 bases; bases outside gene matches: 4. In DNA form, the CDR3 reads TGTGCCAGCAGCTTAGAAAGGACAGGAGACACCGGGGAGCTGTTTTTT. Translation gives CASSLERTGDTGELFF.

The rearrangement uses TRBV5-1 and TRBJ2-1; the match to TRBD1 covers 11 bases. Germline V gene sequence: CDR1 SGHRS, CDR2 YFSETQ. This CDR3 has 13 residues. V gave up 4 bases and J gave up 7 bases; unmatched junction bases: 1. CDR3 sequence reads: CASSRDRGNEQFF. CDR3 bases: TGCGCCAGCAGCCGGGACAGGGGGAATGAGCAGTTCTTC.

The chain carries TRBV7-3 and TRBJ2-1; D tentatively fits TRBD1 or TRBD2 (5 bases each). Germline CDR1 reads SGHTA; CDR2 reads FQGTGA. This CDR3 spans 14 amino acids. V dropped 2 bases and J dropped 6 bases, with 11 bases sitting between them. Written as DNA, the CDR3 is TGTGCCAGCAGCTTAGACGGGACCACCAATGAGCAGTTCTTC. Its translation: CASSLDGTTNEQFF.

The count of this clone is one. The CDR3 is CASSQASNRRVEKLFF. In DNA form, the CDR3 reads TGTGCCAGCAGCCAAGCCTCCAACAGGCGGGTAGAAAAACTGTTTTTT. The rearrangement uses TRBV14 and TRBJ1-4; tentative D call: TRBD1 (5 bases). Trimming left V 1 base short and J 8 bases short, with 17 bases between. CDR1 SGHDN and CDR2 FVKESK come from the germline V gene. The CDR3 is 16 amino acids.

The chain employs TRBV9 and TRBJ1-2, with TRBD1 matching over 7 bases. CDR1 and CDR2 (germline): SGDLS, YYNGEE. The CDR3 spans 13 residues. Trimming took 3 bases from V and 7 from J; bases not matched to a gene: 6. CDR3 amino acids: CASSGPQGGGYTF. The CDR3 bases are TGTGCCAGCAGCGGTCCTCAGGGGGGTGGCTACACCTTC.

This clone was picked up one time. This rearrangement joins TRBV5-1 to TRBJ1-1, with TRBD1 matching 7 bases. The V gene end was trimmed by 5 bases and the J gene end by 1 base; junction bases not matched to a gene: 5. CDR1 and CDR2 (germline): SGHRS, YFSETQ. This CDR3 is built from 14 residues. CDR3 region: CASSRDSANTEAFF. The CDR3 region has the DNA TGCGCCAGCAGTCGGGACAGTGCGAACACTGAAGCTTTCTTT.

The chain employs TRBV18 and TRBJ1-1; D gene unclear. Per the germline V gene, CDR1 is KGHSH and CDR2 is LQKENI. With 5 bases removed from V and 3 bases from J, the gap between germline ends came to 10 bases. The CDR3 is made up of 13 amino acids. The CDR3 is CASSSMTDTEAFF. The CDR3 DNA follows: TGTGCCAGCTCATCGATGACGGACACTGAAGCTTTCTTT.

The gene calls are TRBV5-1 and TRBJ1-3, with 8 nucleotides matching TRBD1. The V gene's germline CDR1 is SGHRS and CDR2 YFSETQ. The J segment lost 4 bases and the V segment lost 0 bases, leaving 6 bases of the junction unmatched. This CDR3 is built from 16 residues. This CDR3 reads CASSLAGQGTGNTIYF. CDR3 in DNA: TGCGCCAGCAGCTTGGCAGGACAGGGAACAGGAAACACCATATATTTT.

V and J are TRBV5-5 and TRBJ2-5; D gene uncertain. The CDR3 contains 13 residues. The V and J ends lost 0 bases and 5 bases respectively, with 8 bases between them. Germline CDR1 and CDR2: SGHKS and YYEKEE (reference sequence). CDR3 in DNA: TGTGCCAGCAGCTTGGGTTCTGGGGAGACCCAGTACTTC. Translation: CASSLGSGETQYF.

The chain carries TRBV9 and TRBJ1-4; D not resolved. CDR1 SGDLS and CDR2 YYNGEE come from the germline V gene. V was cut by 3 bases and J by 8 bases, with 14 bases left in between. The CDR3 consists of 14 residues. The CDR3 is CASSAQAASEKLFF. The CDR3 DNA reads TGTGCCAGCAGCGCCCAGGCCGCCTCCGAAAAACTGTTTTTT.

The rearrangement joins TRBV5-1 to TRBJ1-3, with no clear D. The CDR3 totals 15 residues. The V end was cut by 4 bases, the J end by 3 bases, with 14 bases between. From germline, CDR1 is SGHRS and CDR2 YFSETQ. This CDR3 reads CASSPDPGDGNTIYF. For the CDR3, the DNA is TGCGCCAGCAGCCCAGACCCGGGCGATGGAAACACCATATATTTT.

The rearrangement uses TRBV5-1 and TRBJ2-7, with no clear D. V was pared by 0 bases and J by 0 bases, with 7 bases between. The CDR3 consists of 14 residues. Per the germline V gene, CDR1 is SGHRS and CDR2 is YFSETQ. This chain's CDR3 is CASSLERASYEQYF. The CDR3 nucleotides read TGCGCCAGCAGCTTGGAACGGGCCTCCTACGAGCAGTACTTC. Complete variable domain (other parts from reference TRBV5-1 and TRBJ2-7): KAGVTQTPRYLIKTRGQQVTLSCSPISGHRSVSWYQQTPGQGLQFLFEYFSETQRNKGNFPGRFSGRQFSNSRSEMNVSTLELGDSALYLCASSLERASYEQYFGPGTRLTVT.

The V gene is TRBV7-9, the J gene TRBJ1-1; D ambiguous. V gave up 4 bases and J gave up 0 bases, with 15 bases separating them. This CDR3 has 16 amino acids. Per germline, CDR1 SEHNR and CDR2 FQNEAQ (reference sequence). CDR3 protein: CASSSPPPRLNTEAFF. CDR3 coding DNA: TGTGCCAGCAGCTCACCCCCTCCAAGGCTGAACACTGAAGCTTTCTTT.